The 6 T cell receptor beta chains below come from one sample, sequenced in a study of vaccination and CD4 T cells after COVID-19. Treatment reported: 10-day PBMC culture with coronavirus spike peptide pools or control peptides (ViraFEST assay). No antigen has been identified for these receptors. Cultured CD4+ T cells had their DNA profiled by the Oncomine TCR Beta short-read assay. TCRdb reprocessed the PCR reads via MiXCR and lists one record per CDR3 protein. Counted here are 13,000 to 15,000 distinct CDR3 sequences, about 54% occurring once; the ten biggest clones make up over 9.5%. The source material was CD4+ T cells from blood, cultured in vitro. Every receptor here comes from a human donor who had recovered from COVID-19.

The gene calls are TRBV19 and TRBJ1-5; D is perhaps TRBD1 (5 bases). The CDR3 loop spans 13 amino acids. With 3 bases removed from V and 5 bases from J, the gap between germline ends came to 8 bases. Per germline, CDR1 LNHDA and CDR2 SQIVND (reference sequence). CDR3 loop: CASSMVGDQPQHF. In DNA, the CDR3 is TGTGCCAGTAGTATGGTGGGGGATCAGCCCCAGCATTTT.

This clonotype was detected only once. J is TRBJ2-4 and V is TRBV29-1; TRBD2 is a possible D gene (6 bases). CDR3 length equals 12 residues. Trimming removed 3 bases at V and 8 bases at J, with 11 bases between. Germline V gives CDR1 SQVTM, CDR2 ANQGSEA. The chain's CDR3 is CSVDTGVHIQYF. The CDR3 DNA reads TGCAGCGTTGATACGGGAGTACACATTCAGTACTTC.

The gene calls are TRBV5-1 and TRBJ2-5, with 8 positions matching TRBD2. V dropped 0 bases and J dropped 3; count of bases not matched to a gene: 7. The germline gives CDR1 SGHRS, CDR2 YFSETQ. The CDR3 spans 16 residues. The CDR3 region has the DNA TGCGCCAGCAGCTTGGTGCTAGCGGGCCCAAAAGAGACCCAGTACTTC. It translates to CASSLVLAGPKETQYF.

This rearrangement joins TRBV19 to TRBJ2-7; D remains ambiguous. Trimming cost V 5 bases and J 3 bases, with 14 bases left between them. CDR3 size: 14 residues. The germline CDR1 and CDR2 sequences are LNHDA and SQIVND (reference sequence). CDR3 bases: TGTGCCAGTAGTCCGAATCTGAACAGCTACGAGCAGTACTTC. Protein product: CASSPNLNSYEQYF.

The V call is TRBV20-1, the J call TRBJ1-2; D is uncertain. CDR1 is DFQATT and CDR2 is SNEGSKA in the germline V gene (reference sequence). CDR3 length: 14 residues. V was trimmed by 8 bases and J by 4 bases, leaving 20 bases between them. The CDR3 loop is CSSIGQSRSYGYTF. The CDR3 nucleotides are TGCAGTTCAATCGGGCAGAGCCGTTCCTATGGCTACACCTTC.

This chain uses TRBV3-1 with TRBJ1-2; no definite D call. V was cut by 3 bases and J by 10 bases, with 12 bases left in between. This CDR3 contains 12 residues. Germline CDR1 reads LGHDT; CDR2 reads YNNKEL (reference sequence). DNA for the CDR3: TGTGCCAGCAGCCAGGGTGTCACGGACTACACCTTC. This sequence encodes CASSQGVTDYTF.